This is a list of T cell receptor beta chains from one sample in a study of quantifying T cell responses using KT2 cells. TCRdb ran MiXCR on the UMI-ligation and nested PCR reads and lists one entry per CDR3 protein. The table shows over 40,000 distinct CDR3 sequences, with around a tenth occurring only once. Material: PBMCs spiked with cells of the T cell clone KT2. These TCRs come from a human donor. The CDR3 runs from the conserved cysteine through the conserved F or W. The order of the fields is D gene, J gene, CDR3 length, clone size, V gene, CDR3 protein, CDR3 DNA. D genes are given only for firm matches. Part of the rows lack a size; the others show once, few, many or a class for expanded clones.

D gene: .; J gene: TRBJ2-7; CDR3 length: 11; clone size: many; V gene: TRBV7-9; CDR3 protein: CASSPPLEQYF; CDR3 DNA: TGTGCCAGCAGCCCTCCCCTTGAGCAGTACTTC
D gene: TRBD1; J gene: TRBJ1-6; CDR3 length: 16; clone size: .; V gene: TRBV4-1; CDR3 protein: CASSHPMGQGGSPLHF; CDR3 DNA: TGCGCCAGCAGCCACCCCATGGGACAGGGAGGGTCACCCCTCCACTTT
D gene: TRBD1; J gene: TRBJ2-7; CDR3 length: 16; clone size: .; V gene: TRBV5-4; CDR3 protein: CASSPGQGLGSYEQYF; CDR3 DNA: TGTGCCAGCAGCCCGGGACAGGGTTTGGGCTCCTACGAGCAGTACTTC
D gene: TRBD1; J gene: TRBJ2-1; CDR3 length: 17; clone size: many; V gene: TRBV29-1; CDR3 protein: CSVSGQGVAIAYNEQFF; CDR3 DNA: TGCAGCGTTTCCGGACAGGGGGTAGCGATAGCCTACAATGAGCAGTTCTTC
D gene: .; J gene: TRBJ1-1; CDR3 length: 14; clone size: .; V gene: TRBV12-3/TRBV12-4; CDR3 protein: CASRTSGVQGEAFF; CDR3 DNA: TGTGCCAGCAGGACCTCAGGGGTGCAAGGTGAAGCTTTCTTT
D gene: TRBD2; J gene: TRBJ2-3; CDR3 length: 18; clone size: few; V gene: TRBV5-1; CDR3 protein: CASRPEVAGTSHTDTQYF; CDR3 DNA: TGCGCCAGCAGGCCTGAAGTTGCCGGGACTAGCCACACAGATACGCAGTATTTT
D gene: .; J gene: TRBJ1-1; CDR3 length: 12; clone size: many; V gene: TRBV29-1; CDR3 protein: CSVPDLPHEAFF; CDR3 DNA: TGCAGCGTCCCCGACCTGCCTCATGAAGCTTTCTTT
D gene: .; J gene: TRBJ2-5; CDR3 length: 14; clone size: few; V gene: TRBV5-1; CDR3 protein: CASSLTSSQETQYF; CDR3 DNA: TGCGCCAGCAGCTTGACTAGCAGCCAAGAGACCCAGTACTTC
D gene: TRBD1; J gene: TRBJ2-7; CDR3 length: 14; clone size: .; V gene: TRBV27; CDR3 protein: CASSFDRGGPEQYF; CDR3 DNA: TGTGCCAGCAGTTTCGACAGGGGGGGTCCCGAGCAGTACTTC
D gene: .; J gene: TRBJ1-6; CDR3 length: 13; clone size: few; V gene: TRBV2; CDR3 protein: CASRDWTEEALHF; CDR3 DNA: TGTGCCAGCAGGGATTGGACAGAGGAGGCCCTCCACTTT
D gene: .; J gene: TRBJ2-1; CDR3 length: 15; clone size: few; V gene: TRBV4-1; CDR3 protein: CASSQAAGSLNEQFF; CDR3 DNA: TGCGCCAGCAGCCAAGCGGCGGGATCTCTGAATGAGCAGTTCTTC
D gene: .; J gene: TRBJ2-6; CDR3 length: 18; clone size: .; V gene: TRBV3-1; CDR3 protein: CASSQDLSFLSGANVLTF; CDR3 DNA: TGTGCCAGCAGCCAAGATCTGTCCTTCCTCTCTGGGGCCAACGTCCTGACTTTC
D gene: TRBD1; J gene: TRBJ2-7; CDR3 length: 15; clone size: .; V gene: TRBV7-8; CDR3 protein: CASSSGQGMAYEQYF; CDR3 DNA: TGTGCCAGCAGCTCGGGACAGGGCATGGCCTACGAGCAGTACTTC
D gene: .; J gene: TRBJ2-6; CDR3 length: 14; clone size: .; V gene: TRBV2; CDR3 protein: CASISLSGANVLTF; CDR3 DNA: TGTGCCAGCATTAGTCTCTCTGGGGCCAACGTCCTGACTTTC
D gene: .; J gene: TRBJ1-5; CDR3 length: 14; clone size: few; V gene: TRBV20-1; CDR3 protein: CSASAGRMNQPQHF; CDR3 DNA: TGCAGTGCGTCCGCGGGACGGATGAATCAGCCCCAGCATTTT
D gene: .; J gene: TRBJ2-3; CDR3 length: 15; clone size: .; V gene: TRBV7-3; CDR3 protein: CASSFRRGPTDTQYF; CDR3 DNA: TGTGCCAGCAGCTTTAGGCGGGGGCCCACAGATACGCAGTATTTT
D gene: .; J gene: TRBJ1-1; CDR3 length: 16; clone size: many; V gene: TRBV29-1; CDR3 protein: CSVAVTGGVGNTEAFF; CDR3 DNA: TGCAGCGTTGCCGTAACGGGCGGGGTGGGAAACACTGAAGCTTTCTTT
D gene: TRBD2; J gene: TRBJ2-3; CDR3 length: 17; clone size: many; V gene: TRBV7-2; CDR3 protein: CASSPQFVAGGPDTQYF; CDR3 DNA: TGTGCCAGCAGCCCACAGTTCGTAGCGGGAGGCCCAGATACGCAGTATTTT
D gene: .; J gene: TRBJ2-1; CDR3 length: 13; clone size: few; V gene: TRBV14; CDR3 protein: CASSQVGPIAQFF; CDR3 DNA: TGTGCCAGCAGCCAAGTGGGCCCGATCGCGCAGTTCTTC
D gene: TRBD1; J gene: TRBJ1-4; CDR3 length: 15; clone size: few; V gene: TRBV5-1; CDR3 protein: CASSLQTGNGEKLFF; CDR3 DNA: TGCGCCAGCAGCCTCCAGACAGGGAACGGGGAAAAACTGTTTTTT
D gene: TRBD1; J gene: TRBJ2-4; CDR3 length: 16; clone size: few; V gene: TRBV6-6; CDR3 protein: CASRPLYQGASGIQYF; CDR3 DNA: TGTGCCAGCCGTCCATTATATCAGGGGGCAAGTGGCATTCAGTACTTC
D gene: TRBD1; J gene: TRBJ2-1; CDR3 length: 14; clone size: few; V gene: TRBV7-3; CDR3 protein: CASSSWTGPNEQFF; CDR3 DNA: TGTGCCAGCAGCTCCTGGACAGGACCCAATGAGCAGTTCTTC
D gene: TRBD2; J gene: TRBJ2-1; CDR3 length: 17; clone size: .; V gene: TRBV28; CDR3 protein: CASSLIMAGGSYNEQFF; CDR3 DNA: TGTGCCAGCAGTTTAATAATGGCGGGAGGGAGTTACAATGAGCAGTTCTTC
D gene: .; J gene: TRBJ2-2; CDR3 length: 14; clone size: .; V gene: TRBV20-1; CDR3 protein: CSARPLTGAGELFF; CDR3 DNA: TGCAGTGCCCGGCCCCTGACAGGCGCCGGGGAGCTGTTTTTT
D gene: TRBD1; J gene: TRBJ1-1; CDR3 length: 14; clone size: few; V gene: TRBV5-1; CDR3 protein: CASSRTGANTEAFF; CDR3 DNA: TGCGCCAGCAGCAGGACAGGTGCGAACACTGAAGCTTTCTTT
D gene: .; J gene: TRBJ2-3; CDR3 length: 13; clone size: .; V gene: TRBV3-1; CDR3 protein: CASSLPGLDTQYF; CDR3 DNA: TGTGCCAGCAGCCTTCCCGGGTTGGATACGCAGTATTTT
D gene: TRBD2; J gene: TRBJ2-7; CDR3 length: 13; clone size: few; V gene: TRBV12-3/TRBV12-4; CDR3 protein: CASLREGQYEQYF; CDR3 DNA: TGTGCCAGCCTGCGGGAGGGCCAGTACGAGCAGTACTTC
D gene: TRBD1; J gene: TRBJ2-7; CDR3 length: 13; clone size: few; V gene: TRBV7-9; CDR3 protein: CASSMTGGDEQYF; CDR3 DNA: TGTGCCAGCAGCATGACAGGGGGCGACGAGCAGTACTTC
D gene: .; J gene: TRBJ2-7; CDR3 length: 12; clone size: many; V gene: TRBV18; CDR3 protein: CASSPELYEQYF; CDR3 DNA: TGTGCCAGCTCACCAGAGCTCTACGAGCAGTACTTC
D gene: .; J gene: TRBJ1-6; CDR3 length: 13; clone size: .; V gene: TRBV6-1; CDR3 protein: CASSEHGSRVLHF; CDR3 DNA: TGTGCCAGCAGTGAGCACGGCTCAAGGGTCCTCCACTTT
D gene: TRBD2; J gene: TRBJ2-1; CDR3 length: 15; clone size: few; V gene: TRBV11-2; CDR3 protein: CASSPRGTSGNEQFF; CDR3 DNA: TGTGCCAGCAGCCCGCGAGGGACTAGCGGGAATGAGCAGTTCTTC
D gene: .; J gene: TRBJ1-6; CDR3 length: 15; clone size: .; V gene: TRBV18; CDR3 protein: CASSPKGGLDSPLHF; CDR3 DNA: TGTGCCAGCTCACCAAAGGGGGGGCTAGACTCACCCCTCCACTTT
D gene: .; J gene: TRBJ2-7; CDR3 length: 15; clone size: few; V gene: TRBV7-2; CDR3 protein: CASSSGRVVSYEQYF; CDR3 DNA: TGTGCCAGCAGCTCGGGGCGGGTAGTGTCCTACGAGCAGTACTTC
D gene: TRBD2; J gene: TRBJ2-7; CDR3 length: 14; clone size: .; V gene: TRBV5-4; CDR3 protein: CASSPKRGTYEQYF; CDR3 DNA: TGTGCCAGCAGCCCTAAGCGGGGAACCTACGAGCAGTACTTC
D gene: TRBD2; J gene: TRBJ2-1; CDR3 length: 19; clone size: .; V gene: TRBV19; CDR3 protein: CASSSLTSGSELPYNEQFF; CDR3 DNA: TGTGCCAGTAGTAGTCTGACTAGCGGGAGCGAACTGCCCTACAATGAGCAGTTCTTC
D gene: .; J gene: TRBJ2-1; CDR3 length: 18; clone size: few; V gene: TRBV11-2; CDR3 protein: CASSFARVPTVDAPEQFF; CDR3 DNA: TGTGCCAGCAGCTTCGCACGGGTCCCGACTGTGGATGCACCTGAGCAGTTCTTC
D gene: .; J gene: TRBJ1-1; CDR3 length: 15; clone size: many; V gene: TRBV2; CDR3 protein: CASSEEGQLNTEAFF; CDR3 DNA: TGTGCCAGCAGTGAAGAGGGCCAGTTGAACACTGAAGCTTTCTTT
D gene: TRBD1; J gene: TRBJ1-5; CDR3 length: 14; clone size: once; V gene: TRBV18; CDR3 protein: CASSPDRGRQPQHF; CDR3 DNA: TGTGCCAGCTCACCCGACAGGGGGCGGCAGCCCCAGCATTTT
D gene: .; J gene: TRBJ1-5; CDR3 length: 12; clone size: .; V gene: TRBV6-6; CDR3 protein: CASSNLGQPQHF; CDR3 DNA: TGTGCCAGCAGCAACCTGGGACAGCCCCAGCATTTT
D gene: TRBD1; J gene: TRBJ1-2; CDR3 length: 14; clone size: few; V gene: TRBV20-1; CDR3 protein: CSALNHGTGTGYTF; CDR3 DNA: TGCAGTGCTCTCAACCACGGGACAGGGACTGGCTACACCTTC
D gene: .; J gene: TRBJ2-1; CDR3 length: 15; clone size: few; V gene: TRBV5-4; CDR3 protein: CASSFGGRGQNEQFF; CDR3 DNA: TGTGCCAGCAGCTTTGGAGGCCGGGGCCAAAATGAGCAGTTCTTC
D gene: .; J gene: TRBJ2-7; CDR3 length: 13; clone size: .; V gene: TRBV18; CDR3 protein: CASSVGLGGEQYF; CDR3 DNA: TGTGCCAGCTCAGTCGGTTTAGGGGGCGAGCAGTACTTC
D gene: TRBD1; J gene: TRBJ2-2; CDR3 length: 15; clone size: many; V gene: TRBV12-3/TRBV12-4; CDR3 protein: CASREGQGNTGELFF; CDR3 DNA: TGTGCCAGCAGAGAGGGACAGGGGAACACCGGGGAGCTGTTTTTT
D gene: .; J gene: TRBJ1-1; CDR3 length: 12; clone size: many; V gene: TRBV15; CDR3 protein: CATSRGKTEAFF; CDR3 DNA: TGTGCCACCAGCAGGGGTAAGACTGAAGCTTTCTTT
D gene: TRBD1; J gene: TRBJ1-3; CDR3 length: 18; clone size: few; V gene: TRBV6-5; CDR3 protein: CASSRLAFWTGSGNTIYF; CDR3 DNA: TGTGCCAGCAGTCGTCTTGCCTTTTGGACAGGCTCTGGAAACACCATATATTTT
D gene: .; J gene: TRBJ2-7; CDR3 length: 11; clone size: .; V gene: TRBV2; CDR3 protein: CASSEHYEQYF; CDR3 DNA: TGTGCCAGCAGTGAACACTACGAGCAGTACTTC
D gene: TRBD1; J gene: TRBJ1-1; CDR3 length: 14; clone size: .; V gene: TRBV7-6; CDR3 protein: CASRLTGGWGEAFF; CDR3 DNA: TGTGCCAGCAGATTGACAGGGGGCTGGGGTGAAGCTTTCTTT
D gene: .; J gene: TRBJ2-7; CDR3 length: 12; clone size: .; V gene: TRBV6-2/TRBV6-3; CDR3 protein: CASSAPRLGQYF; CDR3 DNA: TGTGCCAGCAGCGCCCCACGTTTGGGGCAGTACTTC
D gene: .; J gene: TRBJ2-3; CDR3 length: 15; clone size: many; V gene: TRBV29-1; CDR3 protein: CSVEMEWYSTDTQYF; CDR3 DNA: TGCAGCGTTGAAATGGAATGGTATAGCACAGATACGCAGTATTTT
D gene: TRBD1; J gene: TRBJ2-7; CDR3 length: 16; clone size: few; V gene: TRBV6-5; CDR3 protein: CASSVPLGTGSYEQYF; CDR3 DNA: TGTGCCAGCAGTGTCCCACTCGGGACAGGGTCCTACGAGCAGTACTTC
D gene: TRBD1; J gene: TRBJ1-1; CDR3 length: 15; clone size: .; V gene: TRBV6-5; CDR3 protein: CASRTGGTGNTEAFF; CDR3 DNA: TGTGCCAGCAGGACCGGCGGGACAGGGAACACTGAAGCTTTCTTT
D gene: TRBD1; J gene: TRBJ1-2; CDR3 length: 16; clone size: few; V gene: TRBV5-4; CDR3 protein: CASSPTGGAVNYGYTF; CDR3 DNA: TGTGCCAGCAGCCCGACAGGGGGGGCGGTTAACTATGGCTACACCTTC
D gene: .; J gene: TRBJ1-1; CDR3 length: 13; clone size: few; V gene: TRBV10-3; CDR3 protein: CATYPGGGTEAFF; CDR3 DNA: TGTGCCACGTATCCGGGTGGAGGCACTGAAGCTTTCTTT
D gene: TRBD2; J gene: TRBJ2-7; CDR3 length: 12; clone size: many; V gene: TRBV11-2; CDR3 protein: CASSLAGGEQYF; CDR3 DNA: TGTGCCAGCAGCCTGGCGGGAGGCGAGCAGTACTTC
D gene: TRBD2; J gene: TRBJ2-1; CDR3 length: 14; clone size: few; V gene: TRBV20-1; CDR3 protein: CSAPRSSGGYEQFF; CDR3 DNA: TGCAGTGCTCCTCGTAGTAGCGGGGGATATGAGCAGTTCTTC
D gene: TRBD1; J gene: TRBJ1-5; CDR3 length: 15; clone size: few; V gene: TRBV2; CDR3 protein: CASSGAGQGLQPQHF; CDR3 DNA: TGTGCCAGCAGTGGGGCTGGACAGGGGCTTCAGCCCCAGCATTTT